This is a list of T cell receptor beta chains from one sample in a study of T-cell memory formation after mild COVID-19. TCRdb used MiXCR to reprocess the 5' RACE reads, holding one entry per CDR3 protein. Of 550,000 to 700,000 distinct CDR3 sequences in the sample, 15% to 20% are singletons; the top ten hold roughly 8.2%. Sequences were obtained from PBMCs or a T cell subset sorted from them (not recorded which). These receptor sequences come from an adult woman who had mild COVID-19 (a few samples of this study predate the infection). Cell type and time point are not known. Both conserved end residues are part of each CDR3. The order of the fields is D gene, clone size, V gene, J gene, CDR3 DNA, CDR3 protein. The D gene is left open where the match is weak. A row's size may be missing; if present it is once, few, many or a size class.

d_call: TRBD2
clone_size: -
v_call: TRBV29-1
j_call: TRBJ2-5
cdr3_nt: TGCAGCGTCATAAAAGGGACTAGCGGTGAGACCCAGTACTTC
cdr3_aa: CSVIKGTSGETQYF

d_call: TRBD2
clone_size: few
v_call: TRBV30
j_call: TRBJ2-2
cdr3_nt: TGTGCCTGGAGTTGGGTGAGCGGGGCGTTCACCGGGGAGCTGTTTTTT
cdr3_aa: CAWSWVSGAFTGELFF

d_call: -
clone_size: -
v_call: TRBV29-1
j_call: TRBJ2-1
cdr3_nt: TGCAGCGTTGTCGCAGTGTACAATGAGCAGTTCTTC
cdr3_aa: CSVVAVYNEQFF

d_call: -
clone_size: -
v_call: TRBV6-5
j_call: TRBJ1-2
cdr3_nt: TGTGCCAGCAGGGAACGCCGGGTTTTCAACTATGGCTACACCTTC
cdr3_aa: CASRERRVFNYGYTF

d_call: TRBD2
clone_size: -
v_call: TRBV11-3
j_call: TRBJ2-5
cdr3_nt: TGTGCCAGCAGCTTAGTCGCGCGGGAGTGGGGGGAAGAGACCCAGTACTTC
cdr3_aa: CASSLVAREWGEETQYF

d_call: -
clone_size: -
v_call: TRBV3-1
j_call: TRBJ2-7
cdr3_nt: TGTGCCAGCAGCCAAGGCACCAGCCTCTACGAGCAGTACTTC
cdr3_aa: CASSQGTSLYEQYF

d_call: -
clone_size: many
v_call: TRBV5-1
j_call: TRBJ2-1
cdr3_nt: TGCGCCAGCAGCTTAGGGGCACTTGACAATGAGCAGTTCTTC
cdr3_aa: CASSLGALDNEQFF

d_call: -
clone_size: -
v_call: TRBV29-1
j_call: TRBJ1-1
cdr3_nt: TGCAGCGTTGGGGCAGATCTTTTGAACACTGAAGCTTTCTTT
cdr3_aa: CSVGADLLNTEAFF

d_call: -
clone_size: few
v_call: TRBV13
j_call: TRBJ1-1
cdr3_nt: -
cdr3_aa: CASSLVSLHGLRAEAFF

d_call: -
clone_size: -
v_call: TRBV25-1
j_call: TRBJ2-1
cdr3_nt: TGTGCCAGCAGTGAATTAGGGACCACGACGCTCTTC
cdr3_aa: CASSELGTTTLF

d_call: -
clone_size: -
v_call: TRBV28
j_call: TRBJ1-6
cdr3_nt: TGTGCCAGCAGTTTACTTTCCAGTGGGAATTCACCCCTCCACTTT
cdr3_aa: CASSLLSSGNSPLHF

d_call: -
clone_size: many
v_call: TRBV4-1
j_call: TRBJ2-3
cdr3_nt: TGCGCCAGCAGCCGCTGGACACGGACAGATACGCAGTATTTT
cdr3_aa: CASSRWTRTDTQYF

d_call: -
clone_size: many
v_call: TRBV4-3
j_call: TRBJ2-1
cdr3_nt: TGCGCCAGCAGCCGGGGGACGGGGCCCTACAATGAGCAGTTCTTC
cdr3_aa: CASSRGTGPYNEQFF

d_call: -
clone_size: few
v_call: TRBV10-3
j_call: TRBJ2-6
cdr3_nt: TGTGCCATCAGTGAGTTCCCCGGGGCCAACGTCCTGACTTTC
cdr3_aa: CAISEFPGANVLTF

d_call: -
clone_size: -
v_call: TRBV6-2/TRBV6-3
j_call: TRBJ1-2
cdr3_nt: TGTGCCAGCAGTTACGGAGTCTATGGCTACACCTTC
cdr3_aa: CASSYGVYGYTF

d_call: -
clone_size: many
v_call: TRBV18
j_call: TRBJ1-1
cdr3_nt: TGTGCCAGCTCACCAGACAGGAAGAACACTGAAGCTTTCTTT
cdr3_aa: CASSPDRKNTEAFF

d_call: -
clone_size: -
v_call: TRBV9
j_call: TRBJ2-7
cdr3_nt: TGTGCCAGCAGTAATAATACAGGTTTCTACGAGCAGTACTTC
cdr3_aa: CASSNNTGFYEQYF

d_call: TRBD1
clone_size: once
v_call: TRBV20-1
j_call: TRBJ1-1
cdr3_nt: TGCAGTGCCAGGGGACAGGGGGGTACGAACACTGAAGCTTTCTTT
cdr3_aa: CSARGQGGTNTEAFF

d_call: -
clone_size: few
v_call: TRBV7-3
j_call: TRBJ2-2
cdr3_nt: TGTGCCAGCCGCAACAGGGTGAACACCGGGGAGCTGTTTTTT
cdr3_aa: CASRNRVNTGELFF

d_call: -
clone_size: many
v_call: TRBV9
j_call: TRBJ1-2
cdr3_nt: TGTGCCAGCAGCGTAGTTTCGACCTACCAAACCTCTAACTATGGCTACACCTTC
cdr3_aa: CASSVVSTYQTSNYGYTF

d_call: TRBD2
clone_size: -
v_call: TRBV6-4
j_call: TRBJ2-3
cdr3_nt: TGTGCCAGCAGTGAACTAGCGGGGGGAGCAGATACGCAGTATTTT
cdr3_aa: CASSELAGGADTQYF

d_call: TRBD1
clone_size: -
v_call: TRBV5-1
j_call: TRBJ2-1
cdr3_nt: TGCGCCAGCAGTCGGGACAGGGGGCAAGGTAATGAGCAGTTCTTC
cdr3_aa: CASSRDRGQGNEQFF

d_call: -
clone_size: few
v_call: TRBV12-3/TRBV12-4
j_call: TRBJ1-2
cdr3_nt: TGTGCCAGCAGTTATACCACGGGTGGCTACACCTTC
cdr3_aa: CASSYTTGGYTF

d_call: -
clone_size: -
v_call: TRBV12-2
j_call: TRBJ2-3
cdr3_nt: TGTGCAAGTCGCTTATTGACCCGGCGCAATCCTCACACAGATACGCAGTATTTT
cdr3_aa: CASRLLTRRNPHTDTQYF

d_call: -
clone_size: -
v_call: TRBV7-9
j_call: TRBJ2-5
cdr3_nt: TGTGCCAGCAGCTTAGCAAAAATAGGTCCTATGGAGACCCAGTACTTC
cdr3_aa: CASSLAKIGPMETQYF

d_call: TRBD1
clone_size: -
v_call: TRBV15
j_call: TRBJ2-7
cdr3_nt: TGTGCCACCAGCAGGGGGACAGGGGGCAAAGAGTACGAGCAGTACTTC
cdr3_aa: CATSRGTGGKEYEQYF

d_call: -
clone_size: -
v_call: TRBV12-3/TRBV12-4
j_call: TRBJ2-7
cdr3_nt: TGTGCCAGCAGTGTACCGGACAGAGGGTACGAGCAGTACTTC
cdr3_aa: CASSVPDRGYEQYF

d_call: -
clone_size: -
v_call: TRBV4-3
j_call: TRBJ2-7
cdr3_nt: TGCGCCAGCAGCCAAAGGCCGTACTACGAGCAGTACTTC
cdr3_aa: CASSQRPYYEQYF

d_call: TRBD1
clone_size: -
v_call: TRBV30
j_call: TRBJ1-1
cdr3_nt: TGTGCCTGGAGGGGACAGGGGTTATTTACTGAAGCTTTCTTT
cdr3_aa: CAWRGQGLFTEAFF

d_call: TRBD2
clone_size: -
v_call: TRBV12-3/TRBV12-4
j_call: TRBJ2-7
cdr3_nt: TGTGCCAGCAGCGGACTAGCGGGAAGTCTCGAGCAGTACTTC
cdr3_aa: CASSGLAGSLEQYF

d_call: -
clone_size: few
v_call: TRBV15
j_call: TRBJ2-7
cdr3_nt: TGTGCCACCAGCAGAGACGGTCCCGCCTACGAGCAGTACTTC
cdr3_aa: CATSRDGPAYEQYF

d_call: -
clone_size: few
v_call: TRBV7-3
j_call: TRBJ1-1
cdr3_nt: TGTGCCAGCAGCCCCTGGGGGGGGCGAAACACTGAAGCTTTCTTT
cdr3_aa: CASSPWGGRNTEAFF

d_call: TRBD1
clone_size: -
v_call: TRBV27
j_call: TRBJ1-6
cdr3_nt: TGTGCCAGCAGTCCGCAACGACAGGGTAATTCACCCCTCCACTTT
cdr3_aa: CASSPQRQGNSPLHF

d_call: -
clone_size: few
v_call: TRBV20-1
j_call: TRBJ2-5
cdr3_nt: TGCAGTGCAGAGGAGACCCAGTACTTC
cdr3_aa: CSAEETQYF

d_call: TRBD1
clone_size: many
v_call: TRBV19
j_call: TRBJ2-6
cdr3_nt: TGTGCCAGTAGTTCGGACAGGGGAAGGGCCAACGTCCTGACTTTC
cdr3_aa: CASSSDRGRANVLTF

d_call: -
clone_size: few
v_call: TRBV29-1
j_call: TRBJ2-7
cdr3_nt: TGCAGCGTTGAAGGGCAGGGAGGCAGGGAGCAGTACTTC
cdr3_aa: CSVEGQGGREQYF

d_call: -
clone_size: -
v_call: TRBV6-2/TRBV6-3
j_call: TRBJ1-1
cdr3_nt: TGTGCCAGCAGTTACGTGGCGAACACTGAAGCTTTCTTT
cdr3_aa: CASSYVANTEAFF

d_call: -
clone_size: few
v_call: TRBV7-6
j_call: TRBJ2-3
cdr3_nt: TGTGCCAGCAGCTTAGGCGCTCCCCCCTCTAGCACAGATACGCAGTATTTT
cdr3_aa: CASSLGAPPSSTDTQYF

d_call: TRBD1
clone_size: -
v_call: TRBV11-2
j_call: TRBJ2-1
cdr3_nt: TGTGCCAGCAGCGGCCGGGACAGGGGGCCCCCACACAATGAGCAGTTCTTC
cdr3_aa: CASSGRDRGPPHNEQFF

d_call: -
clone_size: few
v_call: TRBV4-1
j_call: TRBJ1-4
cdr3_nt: TGCGCCAGCAGCCAAGCGCAGGGGTTGCACAATGAAAAACTGTTTTTT
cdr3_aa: CASSQAQGLHNEKLFF

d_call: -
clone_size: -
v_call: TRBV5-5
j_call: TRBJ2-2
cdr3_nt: TGTGCCAGCAGCGCCGGGACTTTCACCGGGGAGCTGTTTTTT
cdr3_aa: CASSAGTFTGELFF

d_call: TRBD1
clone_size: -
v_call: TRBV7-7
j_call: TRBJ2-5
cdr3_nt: TGTGCTAGCAGCCAGACAGGGTCCCAAGAGACCCAGTACTTC
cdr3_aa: CASSQTGSQETQYF

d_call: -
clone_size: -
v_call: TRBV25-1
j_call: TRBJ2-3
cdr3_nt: TGTGCCAGCAGTGGATCTGAGTGGGAGTTCACAGATACGCAGTATTTT
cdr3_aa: CASSGSEWEFTDTQYF

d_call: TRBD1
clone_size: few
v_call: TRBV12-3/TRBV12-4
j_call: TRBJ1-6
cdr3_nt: TGTGCCAGCAGGCCCTCAGGGGGCCGGTCACCCCTCCACTTT
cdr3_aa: CASRPSGGRSPLHF

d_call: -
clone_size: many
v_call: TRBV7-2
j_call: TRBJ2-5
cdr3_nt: TGTGCCAGCAGCTTTTCAGTCCTAGAGACCCAGTACTTC
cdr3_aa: CASSFSVLETQYF